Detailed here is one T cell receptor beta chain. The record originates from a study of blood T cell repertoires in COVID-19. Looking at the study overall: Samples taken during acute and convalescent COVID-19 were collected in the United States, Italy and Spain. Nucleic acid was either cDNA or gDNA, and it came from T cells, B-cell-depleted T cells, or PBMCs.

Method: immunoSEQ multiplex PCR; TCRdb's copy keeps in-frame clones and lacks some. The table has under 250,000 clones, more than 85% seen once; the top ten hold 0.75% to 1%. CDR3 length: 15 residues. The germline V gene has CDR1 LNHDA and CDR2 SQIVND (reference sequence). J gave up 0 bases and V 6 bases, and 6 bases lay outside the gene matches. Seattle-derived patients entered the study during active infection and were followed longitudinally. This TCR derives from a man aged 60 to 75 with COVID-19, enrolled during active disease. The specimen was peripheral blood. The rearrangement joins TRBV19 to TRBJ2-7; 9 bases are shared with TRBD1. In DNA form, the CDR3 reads TGTGCCAGTAGAACCGGGACAGGGAGCTCCTACGAGCAGTACTTC. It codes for CASRTGTGSSYEQYF. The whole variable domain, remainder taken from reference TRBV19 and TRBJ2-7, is DGGITQSPKYLFRKEGQNVTLSCEQNLNHDAMYWYRQDPGQGLRLIYYSQIVNDFQKGDIAEGYSVSREKKESFPLTVTSAQKNPTAFYLCASRTGTGSSYEQYFGPGTRLTVT.